This passage covers 3 T cell receptor beta chains from one sample sequenced in a study of T cells in Graves' hyperthyroidism and ophthalmopathy. The TCR beta CDR3 regions underwent amplification using RNA transcripts as the source. HTBI primers were employed in a first-round RT-PCR of the TCR CDR3. TCRdb reprocessed the multiplex PCR reads with MiXCR, giving one entry per CDR3 protein. The repertoire has a few hundred thousand distinct CDR3 sequences, 13% of them found once; the top ten carry 9.2%. Sequenced material: blood. The receptor set was obtained from a woman younger than 30 with Graves' hyperthyroidism.

This clonotype was counted at least ten times. The genes are TRBV2 and TRBJ2-7; D remains unclear. This CDR3 region has 10 residues. Trimming stripped 8 bases from V and 6 bases from J, with 8 bases between. Germline loops: CDR1 SNHLY, CDR2 FYNNEI. The CDR3 region has the DNA TGTGCCAGCCGCGAAGGCGAGCAGTACTTC. Translated: CASREGEQYF.

This clonotype has at least ten counts. The chain is built from TRBV6-2 or TRBV6-3 and TRBJ2-7; possibly TRBD1 for D (6 bases). CDR1 and CDR2 (germline): MNHEY, SVGEGT. There are 13 residues in the CDR3. The V gene lost 7 bases and the J gene lost 0 bases, with 10 bases spanning the gap. The CDR3 sequence is CASTDRSSYEQYF. The CDR3, as DNA: TGTGCCAGCACCGACAGGAGCTCCTACGAGCAGTACTTC.

This clonotype occurred many times. The chain joins TRBV11-2 to TRBJ2-7, with TRBD1 identical over 7 bases. Germline CDR1 and CDR2: SGHAT and FQNNGV. CDR3 length equals 17 residues. With V trimmed by 7 bases and J by 3 bases, 18 bases remained unmatched. The CDR3 here is CASTPDPGQPLHYEQYF. CDR3 in DNA: TGTGCCAGCACCCCAGACCCGGGACAGCCTCTCCACTACGAGCAGTACTTC.